This TCR beta chain was documented in a study of T cells in Graves' hyperthyroidism and ophthalmopathy. Study-wide points: The model foresaw ophthalmopathy a median roughly 6.5 months prior to onset.

It was RNA transcripts that yielded the amplified TCR beta CDR3 regions. The HTBI primer set was used in a first-round RT-PCR of the TCR CDR3. TCRdb itself ran the multiplex PCR reads through MiXCR, one entry per CDR3 protein. The sample lists roughly 500,000 distinct CDR3 sequences, about 45% seen once, with 15% to 20% in the top ten. In regard to this clonotype: Its specificity is unknown.

Germline V gene sequence: CDR1 MGHDK, CDR2 SYGVNS. Trimming at V came to 8 bases and at J to 5 bases, leaving 12 bases not matched to a gene. The CDR3 is made up of 15 amino acids. The sequencing input was peripheral blood or thyroid tissue (not recorded which). The V and J genes are TRBV25-1 and TRBJ2-7; 10 bases map to TRBD2. The receptor comes from an adult woman with Graves' disease, either hyperthyroidism or ophthalmopathy (not recorded which). The CDR3 DNA sequence: TGTGCCAGCGGAGAGGCTGGGACTAGCGCCAACGAGCAGTACTTC. This encodes CASGEAGTSANEQYF.